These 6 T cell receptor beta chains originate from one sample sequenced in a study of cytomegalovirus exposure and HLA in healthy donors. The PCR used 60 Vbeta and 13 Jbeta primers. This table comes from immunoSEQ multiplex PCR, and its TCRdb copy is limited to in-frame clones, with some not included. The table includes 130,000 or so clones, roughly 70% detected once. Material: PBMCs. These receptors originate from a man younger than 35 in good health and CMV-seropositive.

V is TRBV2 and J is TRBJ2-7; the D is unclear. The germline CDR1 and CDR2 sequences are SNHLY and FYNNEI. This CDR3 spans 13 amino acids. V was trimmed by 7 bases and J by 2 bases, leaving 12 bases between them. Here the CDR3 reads CASIRSSAYEQYF. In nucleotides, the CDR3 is TGTGCCAGCATAAGGAGCAGCGCCTACGAGCAGTACTTC.

The CDR3 sequence: CASSLPPTQGEETQYF. In DNA form, the CDR3 reads TGTGCCAGCAGCTTACCGCCAACACAGGGTGAGGAGACCCAGTACTTC. This chain joins TRBV7-8 and TRBJ2-5; tentative D call: TRBD1 (6 bases). The CDR3 totals 16 residues. Germline values: CDR1 SGHVS, CDR2 FQNEAQ. The V end was cut by 2 bases, the J end by 5 bases, with 18 bases between.

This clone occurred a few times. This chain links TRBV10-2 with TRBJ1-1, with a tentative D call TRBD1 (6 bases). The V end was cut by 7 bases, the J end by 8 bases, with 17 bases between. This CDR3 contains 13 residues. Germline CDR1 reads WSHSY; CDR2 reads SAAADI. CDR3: CASIDVGAAEAFF. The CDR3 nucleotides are TGCGCCAGCATCGATGTGGGGGCAGCGGAAGCTTTCTTT.

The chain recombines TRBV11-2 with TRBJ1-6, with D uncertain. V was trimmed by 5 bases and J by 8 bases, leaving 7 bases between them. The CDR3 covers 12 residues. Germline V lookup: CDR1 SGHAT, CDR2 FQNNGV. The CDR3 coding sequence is TGTGCCAGCAGCCTGAGTCATTCACCCCTCCACTTT. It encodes CASSLSHSPLHF.

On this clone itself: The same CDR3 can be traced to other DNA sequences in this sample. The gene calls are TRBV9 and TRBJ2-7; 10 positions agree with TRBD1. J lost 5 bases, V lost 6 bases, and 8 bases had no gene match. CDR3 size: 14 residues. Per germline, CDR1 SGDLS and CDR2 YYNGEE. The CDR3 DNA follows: TGTGCCAGCACCCCGAGCGACAGGGGGCACGAGCAGTACTTC. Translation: CASTPSDRGHEQYF.

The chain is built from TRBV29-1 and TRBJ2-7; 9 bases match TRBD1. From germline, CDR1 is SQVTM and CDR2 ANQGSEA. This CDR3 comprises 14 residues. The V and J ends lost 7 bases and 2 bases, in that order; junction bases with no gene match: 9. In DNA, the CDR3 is TGCAGCGCCCTTAAGGGACAGGGACCCTACGAGCAGTACTTC. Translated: CSALKGQGPYEQYF.